This T cell receptor (beta chain) was captured in a study of cytomegalovirus exposure and HLA in healthy donors. The PCR used 60 Vbeta and 13 Jbeta primers. The assay was immunoSEQ multiplex PCR, and TCRdb's table has in-frame clones only and misses some. The table has around 220,000 clones, approximately 80% seen once. Donors were ostensibly healthy at sampling, although undocumented immune exposures were probable. Sequenced sample: PBMCs. The receptor was derived from a girl between 5 and 17 years old in good health and CMV-seronegative.

CDR3 coding DNA: TGCGCCAGCAGCGTGGGACAGCGATTTACCGGGGAGCTGTTTTTT. Protein sequence: CASSVGQRFTGELFF. The V and J genes are TRBV4-3 and TRBJ2-2; TRBD1 matches at 7 bases. Germline lookup yields CDR1 LGHNA and CDR2 YSLEER. The CDR3 is made up of 15 amino acids. V lost 5 bases, J lost 5 bases, and 8 bases stayed unmatched.